What follows are 9 T cell receptor beta chains derived from one specimen sequenced in a study of T cell repertoires in cytomegalovirus infection. TCRdb processed the reads anew with MiXCR; each CDR3 protein has one entry. The sample lists 750,000 to 950,000 distinct CDR3 sequences; about 27% were seen once. The antigens these receptors bind are not known. This material consisted of cultured CD8+ T cells from PBMCs, taken from culture after CMV antigen stimulation. These TCRs come from a human donor in good health (CMV status not recorded). Some clones in this sample may be carry-over from other donors' samples.

Only a few counts were recorded for this clonotype. J is TRBJ1-1 and V is TRBV4-1; maybe TRBD1 (6 bases). Trimming took 4 bases from V and 3 from J, leaving 12 bases between them. From germline, CDR1 is MGHRA and CDR2 YSYEKL. The CDR3 consists of 14 residues. The CDR3 DNA sequence: TGCGCCAGCAGCCGCCCAAGGGGGGACACTGAAGCTTTCTTT. Encoded protein: CASSRPRGDTEAFF.

In the case of this clonotype: A much more abundant neighbour one base away suggests this may be a read error. The rearrangement joins TRBV7-4 to TRBJ1-1; D gene uncertain. The CDR3 runs 13 residues. Germline CDR1 and CDR2: SGHVT and SQSDAQ. The CDR3 nucleotides are TGTGCCAACAGCTTAGGGCATTACACTGAAGCTTTCTTT. Translated: CANSLGHYTEAFF.

The CDR3 sequence is CASSQQNYEGYTF. The CDR3 DNA reads as TGCGCCAGCAGCCAACAGAACTATGAGGGCTACACCTTC. The chain combines TRBV4-1 with TRBJ1-2; the D is unclear. The CDR3 is 13 amino acids. CDR1 and CDR2 from the germline V gene are MGHRA and YSYEKL. V lost 2 bases and J 8 bases, leaving 12 bases between the germline ends.

Only a few counts were recorded for this clonotype. The chain carries TRBV6-2 or TRBV6-3 and TRBJ2-6; D is ambiguous. Germline V gene data show CDR1 as MNHEY and CDR2 as SVGEGT. The CDR3 is 14 residues long. Trimming removed 5 bases from V and 1 base from J, with 6 bases in between. The CDR3 sequence: CASSRKSGANVLTF. The DNA for the CDR3 is TGTGCCAGCAGTAGGAAGTCTGGGGCCAACGTCCTGACTTTC.

This clonotype was seen repeatedly, ten times or more. The rearrangement links TRBV7-8 to TRBJ2-7, with TRBD2 matching over 10 bases. Germline CDR1 and CDR2: SGHVS and FQNEAQ. This CDR3 has 16 residues. With 5 bases clipped from V and 0 bases from J, the junction kept 7 bases outside the gene matches. CDR3 loop: CASSDPSGGGSYEQYF. In DNA, the CDR3 is TGTGCCAGCAGCGACCCAAGCGGGGGGGGCTCCTACGAGCAGTACTTC.

This clonotype has ten or more counts. The chain carries TRBV7-8 and TRBJ2-4; TRBD1 matches at 8 bases. The V gene's germline CDR1 is SGHVS and CDR2 FQNEAQ. V shed 1 base and J 1 base; nucleotides not matched to a gene: 6. The CDR3 extends over 17 amino acids. CDR3 protein: CASSLERRQGAKNIQYF. DNA of the CDR3: TGTGCCAGCAGCTTAGAGCGGAGACAGGGGGCCAAAAACATTCAGTACTTC.

The chain has TRBV12-3 or TRBV12-4 and TRBJ2-1; possibly TRBD2 for D (6 bases). CDR3 length: 12 residues. Trimming cost V 8 bases and J 6 bases, with 11 bases left between them. CDR3 sequence reads: CASALGGNEQFF. CDR3 coding DNA: TGTGCCAGCGCCCTGGGGGGCAATGAGCAGTTCTTC.

V gene TRBV6-5 combines with J gene TRBJ1-4, with a tentative D call TRBD1 (6 bases). The CDR3 contains 14 residues. The V gene's germline CDR1 is MNHEY and CDR2 SVGAGI. Trimming removed 5 bases at V and 8 bases at J, with 15 bases between. The CDR3 loop reads CASSNPGDREKLFF. CDR3 sequence (DNA): TGTGCCAGCAGTAATCCAGGGGATCGGGAAAAACTGTTTTTT.

This clonotype has ten or more counts. The rearrangement uses TRBV4-3 and TRBJ2-1, with D maybe TRBD2 (7 bases). Germline assignment: CDR1 LGHNA and CDR2 YSLEER. The CDR3 totals 17 residues. V was shortened by 0 bases and J by 7 bases, with 19 bases between the two germline ends. The CDR3 coding sequence is TGCGCCAGCAGCCAAGAGGCGAACCGGGGGGCGGGAAATGAGCAGTTCTTC. It codes for CASSQEANRGAGNEQFF.